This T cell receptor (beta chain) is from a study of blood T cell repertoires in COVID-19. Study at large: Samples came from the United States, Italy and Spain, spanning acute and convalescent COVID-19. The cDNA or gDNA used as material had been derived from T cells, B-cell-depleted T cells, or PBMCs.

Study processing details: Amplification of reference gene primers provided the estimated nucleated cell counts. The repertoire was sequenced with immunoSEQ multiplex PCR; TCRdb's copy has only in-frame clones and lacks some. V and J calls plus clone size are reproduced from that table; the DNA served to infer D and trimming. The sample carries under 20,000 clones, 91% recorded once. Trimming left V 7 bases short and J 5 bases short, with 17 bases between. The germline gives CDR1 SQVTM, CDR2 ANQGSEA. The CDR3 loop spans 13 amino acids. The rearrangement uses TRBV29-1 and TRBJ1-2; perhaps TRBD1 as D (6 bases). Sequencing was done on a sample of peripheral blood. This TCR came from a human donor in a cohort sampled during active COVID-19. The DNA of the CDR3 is TGCAGCGCCCAGGGGCAGGTCGGGTATGGCTACACCTTC. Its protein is CSAQGQVGYGYTF.